This T cell receptor beta chain came from a study of blood T cell repertoires in COVID-19. On the study more broadly: Acute-phase and convalescent COVID-19 samples originated in the United States, Italy and Spain. Sources were T cells, B-cell-depleted T cells, or PBMCs; the material itself was cDNA or gDNA.

CDR1 and CDR2 from the germline V gene are SGHRS and YFSETQ. The ends were cut back, 0 bases at V and 10 bases at J, with 13 bases in the middle. The CDR3 is 14 amino acids. Study processing details: Amplification of reference gene primers provided the estimated nucleated cell counts. Profiled with immunoSEQ multiplex PCR; TCRdb holds only in-frame clones, not every one. That table gives V, J and clone size, and the DNA gave D and trimming. The data show around 150,000 clones, with 87% seen just once and about 5% held by the top ten. The TCR comes from a human donor in a cohort sampled during active COVID-19. The sequenced material came from peripheral blood. This sequence joins TRBV5-1 and TRBJ1-4; D is perhaps TRBD1 (6 bases). The CDR3 sequence is CASSLDGQGSKLFF. DNA for the CDR3: TGCGCCAGCAGCTTGGATGGGCAGGGGTCAAAACTGTTTTTT. The variable domain in full, with the rest retrieved from reference TRBV5-1 and TRBJ1-4, is KAGVTQTPRYLIKTRGQQVTLSCSPISGHRSVSWYQQTPGQGLQFLFEYFSETQRNKGNFPGRFSGRQFSNSRSEMNVSTLELGDSALYLCASSLDGQGSKLFFGSGTQLSVL.